This T cell receptor (beta chain) was profiled in a study of OX40 agonist ivuxolimab in advanced cancers. Data came from immunoSEQ multiplex PCR; TCRdb stores just in-frame clones and leaves some out. The sample has approximately 98,000 clones, more than 85% seen once. CDR3 length: 15 residues. V trimming: 4 bases; J trimming: 4 bases; junction bases outside the gene matches: 8. CDR1 is SGHRS and CDR2 is YFSETQ in the germline V gene. The sample here was CD4+ or CD8+ T cells sorted from blood, taken in a trial of the OX40 agonist ivuxolimab. V gene TRBV5-1 combines with J gene TRBJ2-1; 7 nucleotides agree with TRBD1. The source is an adult with an advanced solid tumor such as melanoma, head and neck, liver or kidney cancer. The CDR3 DNA reads TGCGCCAGCAGCCGGGGACAGCAGATTTACAATGAGCAGTTCTTC. Protein: CASSRGQQIYNEQFF.